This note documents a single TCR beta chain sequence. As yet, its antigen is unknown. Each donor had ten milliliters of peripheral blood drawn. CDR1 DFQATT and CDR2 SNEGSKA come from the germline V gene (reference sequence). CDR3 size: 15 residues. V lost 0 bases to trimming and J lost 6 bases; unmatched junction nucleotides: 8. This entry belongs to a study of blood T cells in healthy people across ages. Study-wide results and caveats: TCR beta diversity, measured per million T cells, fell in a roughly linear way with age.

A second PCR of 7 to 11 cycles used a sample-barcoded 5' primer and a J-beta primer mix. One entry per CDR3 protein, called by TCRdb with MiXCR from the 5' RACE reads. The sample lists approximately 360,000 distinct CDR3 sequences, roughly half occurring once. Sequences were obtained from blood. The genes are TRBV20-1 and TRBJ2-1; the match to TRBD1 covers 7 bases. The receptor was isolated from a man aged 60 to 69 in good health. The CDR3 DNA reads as TGCAGTGCTAGAGATGGGAAGGGGGCTCGCAATGAGCAGTTCTTC. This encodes CSARDGKGARNEQFF.